Presented here are 12 T cell receptor beta chains from one specimen sequenced in a study of blood T cell repertoires in COVID-19. Method: immunoSEQ multiplex PCR; TCRdb's copy keeps in-frame clones and lacks some. The data show roughly 40,000 clones, roughly 80% seen once. The material sequenced was peripheral blood. The receptors originated from a woman older than 75 with acute or convalescent COVID-19.

The chain employs TRBV19 and TRBJ2-1; TRBD2 matches at 12 bases. CDR1 LNHDA and CDR2 SQIVND come from the germline V gene (reference sequence). V trimming: 1 base; J trimming: 8 bases; junction bases outside the gene matches: 6. The CDR3 has 16 amino acids. The CDR3 sequence: CASSIARLAGDHEQFF. CDR3 DNA: TGTGCCAGTAGTATAGCAAGACTAGCGGGAGATCATGAGCAGTTCTTC.

The J gene is TRBJ2-1, the V gene TRBV7-2; D is ambiguous. Between the trimmed V and J ends, which lost 8 bases and 9 bases, there was a span of 17 bases. The length of the CDR3 is 13 residues. The germline V gene encodes CDR1 SGHTA and CDR2 FQGNSA. CDR3 sequence reads: CASHGLRTGEQFF. The DNA for the CDR3 is TGTGCCAGCCATGGGCTCCGAACCGGTGAGCAGTTCTTC.

A few counts support this clone. V gene TRBV5-4 combines with J gene TRBJ2-5, with 13 bases aligning to TRBD2. V lost 4 bases, J lost 5 bases, and 5 bases stayed unmatched. CDR1 is SGHNT and CDR2 is YYREEE in the germline V gene (reference sequence). The CDR3 loop spans 15 amino acids. CDR3 residues: CASSPTTSGRETQYF. As DNA, the CDR3 is TGTGCCAGCAGCCCTACGACTAGCGGGAGGGAGACCCAGTACTTC.

The gene calls are TRBV11-2 and TRBJ2-3; 11 nucleotides agree with TRBD2. The length of the CDR3 is 16 residues. With 1 base clipped from V and 5 bases from J, the junction kept 5 bases outside the gene matches. Per the germline V gene, CDR1 is SGHAT and CDR2 is FQNNGV. In nucleotides, the CDR3 is TGTGCCAGCAGCTTAGGTAGCGGGAGGGCCATAGATACGCAGTATTTT. It specifies CASSLGSGRAIDTQYF.

The chain is built from TRBV27 and TRBJ1-2; 9 nucleotides line up with TRBD1. This CDR3 region has 14 residues. The junction had 7 bases not matched to a gene; V was cut back by 6 bases and J by 5 bases. In germline, CDR1 is MNHEY, CDR2 SMNVEV (reference sequence). The CDR3 spells CASRKQGAGYGYTF. CDR3 nucleotide sequence: TGTGCCAGCAGAAAACAGGGGGCAGGGTATGGCTACACCTTC.

The chain recombines TRBV5-3 with TRBJ2-2, with TRBD2 matching over 11 bases. TRBV5-3 counts as an open reading frame of uncertain function. This CDR3 is built from 18 residues. J gave up 7 bases and V 5 bases, and 16 bases lay outside the gene matches. CDR3 nucleotides: TGTGCCAGAAGTCTAAGGGACTCTAGCGGGAGGTTCAGCGGGGAGCTGTTTTTT. It is translated as CARSLRDSSGRFSGELFF.

J is TRBJ1-1 and V is TRBV25-1; weak D call: TRBD1 (6 bases). The ends were cut back, 6 bases at V and 3 bases at J, with 11 bases in the middle. This CDR3 has 13 residues. Germline values: CDR1 MGHDK, CDR2 SYGVNS. The CDR3 coding sequence is TGTGCCAGCAGCAGGGGAGGGTACACTGAAGCTTTCTTT. Protein product: CASSRGGYTEAFF.

This clone was seen once. This chain links TRBV19 with TRBJ2-1; no firm D call. V was clipped by 3 bases and J by 0 bases, with 9 bases between them. The CDR3 runs 15 residues. Germline CDR1 LNHDA, CDR2 SQIVND (reference sequence). CDR3 protein: CASSMRPSSYNEQFF. CDR3 nucleotides: TGTGCCAGTAGTATGCGGCCAAGCTCCTACAATGAGCAGTTCTTC.

The chain employs TRBV5-1 and TRBJ2-4; 8 bases are shared with TRBD2. Germline V gene lookup returns CDR1 SGHRS and CDR2 YFSETQ. CDR3 length: 19 amino acids. Unmatched junction bases numbered 15, after V lost 0 bases and J lost 4 bases. The DNA for the CDR3 is TGCGCCAGCAGCTTGGCCGGAAGCGGGGGCCCGGAGCTAAAAAACATTCAGTACTTC. It yields the protein CASSLAGSGGPELKNIQYF. Full variable domain (remainder filled in from reference TRBV5-1 and TRBJ2-4): KAGVTQTPRYLIKTRGQQVTLSCSPISGHRSVSWYQQTPGQGLQFLFEYFSETQRNKGNFPGRFSGRQFSNSRSEMNVSTLELGDSALYLCASSLAGSGGPELKNIQYFGAGTRLSVL.

The chain has TRBV19 and TRBJ1-6, with TRBD1 as a possible D gene (6 bases). The germline gives CDR1 LNHDA, CDR2 SQIVND (reference sequence). The CDR3 has 14 residues. Trimming shortened V by 9 bases and J by 6 bases, and 15 bases separated the two germline ends. The CDR3 reads CASNVDSPNSPLHF. CDR3 sequence (DNA): TGTGCCAGCAACGTGGACAGTCCTAATTCACCCCTCCACTTT.

This clone was counted only a few times. The chain couples TRBV6-5 to TRBJ1-4; D call uncertain. Looked up from germline, CDR1 is MNHEY and CDR2 is SVGAGI. The CDR3 is 14 residues long. Trimming took off 6 bases at V and 4 bases at J, with 12 bases between the two ends. Here the CDR3 DNA reads TGTGCCAGCAGCGCGAGGGCCCTTAATGAAAAACTGTTTTTT. Its translation: CASSARALNEKLFF.

This chain joins TRBV7-9 and TRBJ2-5; 9 nucleotides line up with TRBD1. From germline, CDR1 is SEHNR and CDR2 FQNEAQ (reference sequence). Losses at the gene ends were 5 bases for V and 4 bases for J; bases not matched to a gene: 11. The CDR3 consists of 16 residues. CDR3 protein: CASSPRGQGGRETQYF. The CDR3 region has the DNA TGTGCCAGCAGCCCTCGGGGACAGGGAGGGCGAGAGACCCAGTACTTC.